This entry concerns a single T cell receptor (beta chain). Its antigen is not known. Assay version v3.0 of immunoSEQ was used, and it was run at survey level. Only in-frame clones appear in the TCRdb table, and some are missing; sequencing was by immunoSEQ multiplex PCR. The data contain roughly 40,000 clones, roughly 93% of them singletons. The sample comes from a study of long-term antiretroviral therapy in people with HIV. Study context: Of all samples, the earliest predate the 2015 immediate-ART recommendation by about a decade. Notes on the study in general: Pre-ART expanded clones dominated the repertoire at every time point.

The sample was unsorted PBMCs, taken about 9 years after starting antiretroviral therapy. The TCR sequence derives from a man aged 30 to 45 with HIV.

The CDR3 is CASTGWVTDTQYF. The CDR3 DNA follows: TGTGCCAGCACCGGATGGGTCACAGATACGCAGTATTTT. J is TRBJ2-3 and V is TRBV6-1; D gene ambiguous. The V gene's germline CDR1 is MNHNS and CDR2 SASEGT. The CDR3 runs to 13 residues. V gave up 7 bases and J gave up 2 bases, with 10 bases separating them.